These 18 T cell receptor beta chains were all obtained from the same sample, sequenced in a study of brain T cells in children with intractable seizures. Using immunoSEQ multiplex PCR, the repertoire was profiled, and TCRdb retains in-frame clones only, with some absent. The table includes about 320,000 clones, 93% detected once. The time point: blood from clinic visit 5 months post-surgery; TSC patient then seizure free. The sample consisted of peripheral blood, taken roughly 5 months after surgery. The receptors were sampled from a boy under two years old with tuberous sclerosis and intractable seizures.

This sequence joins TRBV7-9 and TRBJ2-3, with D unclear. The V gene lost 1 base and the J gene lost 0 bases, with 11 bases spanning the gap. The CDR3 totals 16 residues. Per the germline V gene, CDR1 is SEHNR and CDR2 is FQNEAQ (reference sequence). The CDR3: CASSLDETPSTDTQYF. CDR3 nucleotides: TGTGCCAGCAGCTTAGATGAGACTCCTAGCACAGATACGCAGTATTTT.

CDR3 sequence reads: CASSLFRDRRSYEQYF. The CDR3 nucleotides are TGTGCCAGCAGCTTGTTTCGGGACAGGAGATCCTACGAGCAGTACTTC. The rearrangement uses TRBV5-4 and TRBJ2-7, with 8 positions matching TRBD1. This CDR3 has 16 amino acids. Germline-derived CDR1 and CDR2 are SGHNT and YYREEE (reference sequence). V shed 1 base, J shed 1 base, and the junction held 7 bases outside the gene matches.

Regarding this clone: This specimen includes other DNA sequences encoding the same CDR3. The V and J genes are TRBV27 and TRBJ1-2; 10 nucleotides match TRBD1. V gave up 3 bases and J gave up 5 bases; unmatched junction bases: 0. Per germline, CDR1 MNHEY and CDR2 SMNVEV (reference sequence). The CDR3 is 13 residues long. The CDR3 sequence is CASSLGQGYGYTF. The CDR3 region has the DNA TGTGCCAGCAGTTTGGGACAGGGGTATGGCTACACCTTC.

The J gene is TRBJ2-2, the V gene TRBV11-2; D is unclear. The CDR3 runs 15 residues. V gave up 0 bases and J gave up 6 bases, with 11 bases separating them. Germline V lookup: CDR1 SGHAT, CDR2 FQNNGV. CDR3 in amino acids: CASSLEPLAAGELFF. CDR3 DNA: TGTGCCAGCAGCTTAGAGCCCCTGGCGGCCGGGGAGCTGTTTTTT.

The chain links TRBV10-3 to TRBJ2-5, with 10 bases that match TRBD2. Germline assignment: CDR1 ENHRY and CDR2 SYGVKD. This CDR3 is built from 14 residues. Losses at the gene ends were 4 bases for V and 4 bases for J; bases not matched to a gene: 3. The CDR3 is CAISASGSLETQYF. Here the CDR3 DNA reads TGTGCCATCAGTGCTAGCGGGAGTCTAGAGACCCAGTACTTC.

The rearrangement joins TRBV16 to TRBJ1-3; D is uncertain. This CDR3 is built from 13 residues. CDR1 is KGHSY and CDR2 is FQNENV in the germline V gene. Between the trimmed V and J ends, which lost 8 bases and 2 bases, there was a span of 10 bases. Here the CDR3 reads CASSPRPGNTIYF. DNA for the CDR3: TGTGCCAGCTCCCCCAGGCCTGGAAACACCATATATTTT.

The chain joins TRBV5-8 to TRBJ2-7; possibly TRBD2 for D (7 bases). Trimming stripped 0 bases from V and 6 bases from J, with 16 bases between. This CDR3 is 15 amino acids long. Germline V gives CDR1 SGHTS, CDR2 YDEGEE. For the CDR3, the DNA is TGTGCCAGCAGCTTGGTAGGGGGAGGGCCCGGCGAGCAGTACTTC. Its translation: CASSLVGGGPGEQYF.

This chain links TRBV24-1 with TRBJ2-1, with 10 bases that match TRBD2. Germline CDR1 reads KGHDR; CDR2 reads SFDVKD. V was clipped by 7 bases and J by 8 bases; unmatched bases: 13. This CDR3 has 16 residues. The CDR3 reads CATSGASSGRNDEQFF. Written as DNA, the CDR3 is TGTGCCACCAGCGGGGCCTCTAGCGGGAGAAACGATGAGCAGTTCTTC.

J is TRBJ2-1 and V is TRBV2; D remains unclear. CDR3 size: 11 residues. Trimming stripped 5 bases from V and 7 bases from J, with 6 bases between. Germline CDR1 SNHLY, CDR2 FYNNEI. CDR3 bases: TGTGCCAGCAGTAATAGGAATGAGCAGTTCTTC. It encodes CASSNRNEQFF.

This CDR3 reads CAISGGRVNTEAFF. In DNA, the CDR3 is TGTGCCATCAGTGGCGGGAGGGTGAACACTGAAGCTTTCTTT. The chain couples TRBV10-3 to TRBJ1-1; D is undetermined. The CDR3 loop spans 14 amino acids. Germline V CDR1 and CDR2: ENHRY, SYGVKD. V was trimmed by 4 bases and J by 0 bases, leaving 9 bases between them.

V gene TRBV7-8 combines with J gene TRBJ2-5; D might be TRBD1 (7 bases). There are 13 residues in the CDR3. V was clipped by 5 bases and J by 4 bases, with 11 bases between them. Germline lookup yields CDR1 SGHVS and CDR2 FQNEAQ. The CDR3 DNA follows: TGTGCCAGCAGCCGCAGGGGGGCAGAGACCCAGTACTTC. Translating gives CASSRRGAETQYF.

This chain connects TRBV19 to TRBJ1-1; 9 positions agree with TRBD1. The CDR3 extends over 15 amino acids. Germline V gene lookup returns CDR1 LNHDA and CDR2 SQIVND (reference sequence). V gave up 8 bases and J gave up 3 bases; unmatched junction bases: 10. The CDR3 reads CASLYRGQKDTEAFF. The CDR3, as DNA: TGTGCCAGTCTGTACAGGGGGCAAAAAGACACTGAAGCTTTCTTT.

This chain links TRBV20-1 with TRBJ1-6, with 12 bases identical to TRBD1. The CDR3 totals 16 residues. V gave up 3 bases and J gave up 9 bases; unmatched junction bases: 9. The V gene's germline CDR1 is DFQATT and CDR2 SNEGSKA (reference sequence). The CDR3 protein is CSASSWDRGHISPLHF. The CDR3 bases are TGCAGTGCTAGTAGTTGGGACAGGGGGCACATTTCACCCCTCCACTTT.

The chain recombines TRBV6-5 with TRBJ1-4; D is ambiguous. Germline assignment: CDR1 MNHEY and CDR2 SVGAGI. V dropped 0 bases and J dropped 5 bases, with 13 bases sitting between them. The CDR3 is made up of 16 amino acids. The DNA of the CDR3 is TGTGCCAGCAGTTACTCAGGGATCTCTGTAAATGAAAAACTGTTTTTT. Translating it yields CASSYSGISVNEKLFF.

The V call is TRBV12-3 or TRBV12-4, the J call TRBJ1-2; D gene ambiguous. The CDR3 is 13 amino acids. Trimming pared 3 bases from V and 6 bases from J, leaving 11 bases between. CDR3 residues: CASSFRGPNGYTF. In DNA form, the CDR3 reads TGTGCCAGCAGTTTTAGAGGGCCCAATGGCTACACCTTC.

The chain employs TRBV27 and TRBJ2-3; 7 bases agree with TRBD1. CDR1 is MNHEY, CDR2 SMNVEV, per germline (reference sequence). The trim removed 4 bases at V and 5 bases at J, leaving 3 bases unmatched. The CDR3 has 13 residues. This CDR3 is CASSSQGIDTQYF. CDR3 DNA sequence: TGTGCCAGCAGTTCACAGGGGATAGATACGCAGTATTTT.

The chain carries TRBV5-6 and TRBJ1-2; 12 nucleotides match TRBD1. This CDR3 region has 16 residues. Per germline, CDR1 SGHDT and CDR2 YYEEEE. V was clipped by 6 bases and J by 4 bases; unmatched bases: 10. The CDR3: CASNRDRGRVGYGYTF. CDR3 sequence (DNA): TGTGCCAGCAACCGGGACAGGGGGCGGGTTGGCTATGGCTACACCTTC.

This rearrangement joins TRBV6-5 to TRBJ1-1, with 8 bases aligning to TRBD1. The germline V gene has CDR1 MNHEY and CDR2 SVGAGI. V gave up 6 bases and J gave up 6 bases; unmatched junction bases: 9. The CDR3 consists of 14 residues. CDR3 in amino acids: CASSYTDRGAEAFF. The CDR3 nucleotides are TGTGCCAGCAGCTATACCGACAGGGGCGCTGAAGCTTTCTTT.